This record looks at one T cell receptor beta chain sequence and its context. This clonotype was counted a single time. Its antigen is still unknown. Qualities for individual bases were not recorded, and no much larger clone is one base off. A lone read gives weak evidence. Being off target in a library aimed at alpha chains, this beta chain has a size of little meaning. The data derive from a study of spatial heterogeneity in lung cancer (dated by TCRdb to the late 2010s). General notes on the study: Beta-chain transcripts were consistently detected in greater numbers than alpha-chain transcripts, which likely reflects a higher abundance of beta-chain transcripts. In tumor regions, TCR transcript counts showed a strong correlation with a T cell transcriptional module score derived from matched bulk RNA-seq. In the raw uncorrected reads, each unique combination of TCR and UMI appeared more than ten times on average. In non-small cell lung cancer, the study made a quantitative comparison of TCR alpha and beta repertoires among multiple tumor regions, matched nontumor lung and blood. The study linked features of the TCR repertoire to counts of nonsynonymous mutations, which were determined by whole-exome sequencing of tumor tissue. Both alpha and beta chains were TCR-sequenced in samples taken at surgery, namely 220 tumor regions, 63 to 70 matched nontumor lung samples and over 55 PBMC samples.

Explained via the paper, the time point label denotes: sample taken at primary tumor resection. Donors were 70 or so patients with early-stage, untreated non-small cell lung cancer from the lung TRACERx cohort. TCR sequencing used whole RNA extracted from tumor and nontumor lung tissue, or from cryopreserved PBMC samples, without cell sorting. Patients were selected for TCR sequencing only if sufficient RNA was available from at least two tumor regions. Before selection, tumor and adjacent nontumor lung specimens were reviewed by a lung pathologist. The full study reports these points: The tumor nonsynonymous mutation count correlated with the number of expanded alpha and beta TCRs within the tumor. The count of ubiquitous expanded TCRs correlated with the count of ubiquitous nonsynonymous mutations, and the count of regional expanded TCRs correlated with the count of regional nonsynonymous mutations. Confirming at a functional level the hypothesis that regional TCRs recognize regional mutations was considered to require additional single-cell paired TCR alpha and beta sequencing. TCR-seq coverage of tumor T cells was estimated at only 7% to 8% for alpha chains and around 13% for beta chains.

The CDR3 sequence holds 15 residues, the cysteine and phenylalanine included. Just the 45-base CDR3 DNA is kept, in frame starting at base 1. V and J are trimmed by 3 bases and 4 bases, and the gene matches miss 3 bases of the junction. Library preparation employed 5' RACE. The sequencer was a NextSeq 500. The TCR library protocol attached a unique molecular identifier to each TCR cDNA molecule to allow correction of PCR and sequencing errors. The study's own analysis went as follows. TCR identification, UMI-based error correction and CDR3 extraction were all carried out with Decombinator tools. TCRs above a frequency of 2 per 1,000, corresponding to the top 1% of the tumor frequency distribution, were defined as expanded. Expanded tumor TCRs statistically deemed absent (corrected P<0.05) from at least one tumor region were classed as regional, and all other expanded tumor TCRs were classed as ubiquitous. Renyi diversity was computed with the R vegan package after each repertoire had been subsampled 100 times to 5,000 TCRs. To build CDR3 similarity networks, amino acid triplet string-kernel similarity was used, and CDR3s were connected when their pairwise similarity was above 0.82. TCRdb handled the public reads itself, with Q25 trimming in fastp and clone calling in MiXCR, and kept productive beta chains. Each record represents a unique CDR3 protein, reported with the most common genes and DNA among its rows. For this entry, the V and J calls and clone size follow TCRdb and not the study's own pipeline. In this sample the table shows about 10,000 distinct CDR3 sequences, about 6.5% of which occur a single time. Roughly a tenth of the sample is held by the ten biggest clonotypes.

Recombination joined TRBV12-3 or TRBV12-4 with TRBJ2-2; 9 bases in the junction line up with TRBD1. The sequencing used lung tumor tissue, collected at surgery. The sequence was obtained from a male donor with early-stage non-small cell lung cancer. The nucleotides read TGTGCCAGCAGTTTGGGGGACAGGGCCACCGGGGAGCTGTTTTTT. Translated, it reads CASSLGDRATGELFF.